These 17 T cell receptor beta chains were sequenced from one sample in a study of beta chain features in type 1 diabetes. Reverse transcription of all isolated RNA meant that expressed TCRB transcripts were sequenced. This table comes from immunoSEQ multiplex PCR, and its TCRdb copy is limited to in-frame clones, with some not included. The data hold around 280,000 clones, with under 8.5% observed a single time. Sequenced material: central memory CD4+ T cells from blood. These receptors all come from a woman aged 18-29 years in good health.

This clone has a handful of counts. The chain combines TRBV5-6 with TRBJ1-5; D may be TRBD1 (5 bases). The CDR3 loop spans 14 amino acids. Germline V gene sequence: CDR1 SGHDT, CDR2 YYEEEE. V lost 2 bases and J 3 bases, leaving 9 bases between the germline ends. The CDR3 is CASSFSGHNQPQHF. The DNA for the CDR3 is TGTGCCAGCAGCTTCTCGGGGCACAATCAGCCCCAGCATTTT. Looking up the rest from reference TRBV5-6 and TRBJ1-5 gives the full variable domain: DAGVTQSPTHLIKTRGQQVTLRCSPKSGHDTVSWYQQALGQGPQFIFQYYEEEERQRGNFPDRFSGHQFPNYSSELNVNALLLGDSALYLCASSFSGHNQPQHFGDGTRLSIL.

This chain uses TRBV7-3 with TRBJ1-1; maybe TRBD1 (5 bases). The V gene lost 2 bases and the J gene lost 5 bases, with 9 bases spanning the gap. This CDR3 is built from 13 residues. Germline-derived CDR1 and CDR2 are SGHTA and FQGTGA. The CDR3 loop reads CASSLDSRTEAFF. Here the CDR3 DNA reads TGTGCCAGCAGCTTAGACAGTCGAACTGAAGCTTTCTTT.

The chain carries TRBV7-2 and TRBJ2-5; D gene unclear. Germline CDR1 SGHTA, CDR2 FQGNSA. Trimming left V 0 bases short and J 4 bases short, with 6 bases between. CDR3 size: 13 residues. The CDR3 DNA reads as TGTGCCAGCAGCTTAGCGATCCGAGAGACCCAGTACTTC. Protein product: CASSLAIRETQYF. Variable domain in full (rest from reference TRBV7-2 and TRBJ2-5): GAGVSQSPSNKVTEKGKDVELRCDPISGHTALYWYRQSLGQGLEFLIYFQGNSAPDKSGLPSDRFSAERTGGSVSTLTIQRTQQEDSAVYLCASSLAIRETQYFGPGTRLLVL.

V is TRBV30 and J is TRBJ1-1; D call uncertain. CDR1 is GTSNPN and CDR2 is SVGIG in the germline V gene (reference sequence). CDR3 length: 13 residues. V lost 2 bases to trimming and J lost 5 bases, with 12 bases between them. The CDR3 spells CAWSIGFGTEAFF. CDR3 nucleotides: TGTGCCTGGAGTATAGGGTTTGGGACTGAAGCTTTCTTT. Based on the CDR3 plus reference TRBV30 and TRBJ1-1, the full variable domain is SQTIHQWPATLVQPVGSPLSLECTVEGTSNPNLYWYRQAAGRGLQLLFYSVGIGQISSEVPQNLSASRPQDRQFILSSKKLLLSDSGFYLCAWSIGFGTEAFFGQGTRLTVV.

This chain connects TRBV10-3 to TRBJ1-2, with D uncertain. CDR1 is ENHRY, CDR2 SYGVKD, per germline. This CDR3 comprises 13 residues. The V end was cut by 7 bases, the J end by 8 bases, with 17 bases between. Written as DNA, the CDR3 is TGTGCCATCAATGACGGGAGCCGCCTGGGCTACACCTTC. It specifies CAINDGSRLGYTF.

The chain employs TRBV5-5 and TRBJ2-7; possibly TRBD1 for D (6 bases). The V gene lost 0 bases and the J gene lost 12 bases, with 22 bases spanning the gap. This CDR3 contains 15 residues. From germline, CDR1 is SGHKS and CDR2 YYEKEE (reference sequence). For the CDR3, the DNA is TGTGCCAGCAGCTTGGGATGGGACAACTCCCTACCTACGTACGTC. This gives the protein CASSLGWDNSLPTYV.

This clone was seen a few times. V is TRBV18 and J is TRBJ1-1; no clear D. There are 14 residues in the CDR3. V was trimmed by 6 bases and J by 4 bases, leaving 15 bases between them. The V gene's germline CDR1 is KGHSH and CDR2 LQKENI. The CDR3 DNA is TGTGCCAGCTCTCCAGACGTATCTGGCACTGAAGCTTTCTTT. Amino acid sequence: CASSPDVSGTEAFF. The full variable domain, its missing parts supplied by reference TRBV18 and TRBJ1-1, is NAGVMQNPRHLVRRRGQEARLRCSPMKGHSHVYWYRQLPEEGLKFMVYLQKENIIDESGMPKERFSAEFPKEGPSILRIQQVVRGDSAAYFCASSPDVSGTEAFFGQGTRLTVV.

This clone has a count of ten or more. The J gene is TRBJ2-1, the V gene TRBV28, with 10 bases aligning to TRBD2. J gave up 7 bases and V 1 base, and 4 bases lay outside the gene matches. The CDR3 contains 15 residues. The germline gives CDR1 MDHEN, CDR2 SYDVKM. CDR3 DNA sequence: TGTGCCAGCAGTTTATTCACTAGCGGGGTGAATGAGCAGTTCTTC. Translation: CASSLFTSGVNEQFF.

This clone appeared a few times. V and J are TRBV18 and TRBJ1-2; maybe TRBD1 (6 bases). The germline V gene encodes CDR1 KGHSH and CDR2 LQKENI. V shed 0 bases and J shed 1 base, with 15 bases lying between them. The length of the CDR3 is 17 residues. The CDR3 spells CASSPPFGQRINYGYTF. The CDR3 nucleotides read TGTGCCAGCTCACCACCTTTCGGACAGAGGATTAACTATGGCTACACCTTC.

V usage is TRBV28 and J usage is TRBJ1-2; D possibly corresponds to TRBD1 (5 bases). The CDR3 consists of 12 residues. Per germline, CDR1 MDHEN and CDR2 SYDVKM. Trimming took 6 bases from V and 4 from J, leaving 9 bases between them. The CDR3 DNA is TGTGCCAGCAGGGAAGACAGCTATGGCTACACCTTC. It codes for CASREDSYGYTF.

This clone has a handful of counts. The rearrangement joins TRBV7-2 to TRBJ1-5; D is unresolved. Germline CDR1 is SGHTA and CDR2 is FQGNSA. Trimming took 2 bases from V and 3 from J, leaving 8 bases between them. The CDR3 length is 14 residues. CDR3: CASSLYFNNQPQHF. The CDR3, as DNA: TGTGCCAGCAGCTTATATTTTAACAATCAGCCCCAGCATTTT.

This chain links TRBV5-1 with TRBJ2-1, with a tentative D call TRBD1 (6 bases). The germline gives CDR1 SGHRS, CDR2 YFSETQ. This CDR3 is 12 amino acids long. V shed 2 bases and J shed 14 bases, with 14 bases lying between them. CDR3 residues: CASSFLGAGEFF. CDR3 bases: TGCGCCAGCAGCTTTTTGGGGGCCGGGGAGTTCTTC. Full variable domain (rest looked up from reference TRBV5-1 and TRBJ2-1): KAGVTQTPRYLIKTRGQQVTLSCSPISGHRSVSWYQQTPGQGLQFLFEYFSETQRNKGNFPGRFSGRQFSNSRSEMNVSTLELGDSALYLCASSFLGAGEFFGPGTRLTVL.

V and J are TRBV18 and TRBJ2-1, with D maybe TRBD1 (6 bases). Per germline, CDR1 KGHSH and CDR2 LQKENI. The CDR3 runs 14 residues. The ends were cut back, 6 bases at V and 14 bases at J, with 23 bases in the middle. CDR3: CASSPPGPGTSKFF. The CDR3, as DNA: TGTGCCAGCTCTCCGCCTGGGCCCGGGACATCCAAGTTCTTC.

This clone was seen more than once but under ten times. The chain combines TRBV28 with TRBJ1-2, with 9 bases aligning to TRBD1. The CDR3 totals 12 residues. Germline V CDR1 and CDR2: MDHEN, SYDVKM. Trimming at V came to 5 bases and at J to 13 bases, leaving 8 bases not matched to a gene. The CDR3 sequence is CASSVRDRALTF. CDR3 sequence (DNA): TGTGCCAGCAGTGTCCGGGACAGGGCTCTCACCTTC.

This clone was seen a handful of times. The CDR3 spells CASSFDRVTQYF. CDR3 DNA: TGTGCCAGCAGCTTCGACAGGGTGACGCAGTATTTT. This chain joins TRBV7-6 and TRBJ2-3; TRBD1 matches 7 bases. The CDR3 is made up of 12 amino acids. With V trimmed by 3 bases and J by 9 bases, 3 bases remained unmatched. The germline gives CDR1 SGHVS, CDR2 FNYEAQ.

This chain connects TRBV7-2 to TRBJ2-1; 7 bases line up with TRBD1. Germline CDR1 reads SGHTA; CDR2 reads FQGNSA. Losses at the gene ends were 3 bases for V and 7 bases for J; bases not matched to a gene: 3. This CDR3 has 13 amino acids. The chain's CDR3 is CASSFYRGNEQFF. DNA for the CDR3: TGTGCCAGCAGCTTCTACAGGGGAAATGAGCAGTTCTTC.

V gene TRBV30 combines with J gene TRBJ2-4, with 9 bases aligning to TRBD2. Unmatched junction bases numbered 7, after V lost 4 bases and J lost 6 bases. Germline CDR1 reads GTSNPN; CDR2 reads SVGIG (reference sequence). The length of the CDR3 is 14 residues. The CDR3 nucleotides read TGTGCCTGGAAAGGGACTAGCACCTCAAACATTCAGTACTTC. It codes for CAWKGTSTSNIQYF. Based on the CDR3 plus reference TRBV30 and TRBJ2-4, the full variable domain is SQTIHQWPATLVQPVGSPLSLECTVEGTSNPNLYWYRQAAGRGLQLLFYSVGIGQISSEVPQNLSASRPQDRQFILSSKKLLLSDSGFYLCAWKGTSTSNIQYFGAGTRLSVL.